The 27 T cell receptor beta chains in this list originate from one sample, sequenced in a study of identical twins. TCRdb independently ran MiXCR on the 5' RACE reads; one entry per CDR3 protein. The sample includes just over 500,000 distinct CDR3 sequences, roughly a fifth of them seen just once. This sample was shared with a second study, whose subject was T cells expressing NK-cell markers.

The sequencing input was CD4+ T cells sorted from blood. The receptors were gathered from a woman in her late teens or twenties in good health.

Here the CDR3 DNA reads TGTGCCAGCAGTTTATCGGACAGCGGCTGGGAGACCCAGTACTTC. This gives the protein CASSLSDSGWETQYF. The chain is built from TRBV27 and TRBJ2-5, with a weak D call TRBD1 (6 bases). The V and J ends lost 0 bases and 5 bases respectively, with 13 bases between them. This CDR3 has 15 residues. Germline CDR1 reads MNHEY; CDR2 reads SMNVEV (reference sequence).

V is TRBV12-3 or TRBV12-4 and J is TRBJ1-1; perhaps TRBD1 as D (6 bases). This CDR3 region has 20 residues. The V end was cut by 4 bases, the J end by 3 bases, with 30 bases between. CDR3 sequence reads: CASSSYQAGARLVDDTEAFF. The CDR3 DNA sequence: TGTGCCAGCAGTTCGTATCAGGCAGGGGCTCGGTTGGTTGATGACACTGAAGCTTTCTTT.

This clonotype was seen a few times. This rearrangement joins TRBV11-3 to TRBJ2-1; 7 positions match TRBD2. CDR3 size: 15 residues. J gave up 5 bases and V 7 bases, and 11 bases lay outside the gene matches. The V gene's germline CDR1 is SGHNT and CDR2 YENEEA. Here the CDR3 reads CASKGGGSGHNEQFF. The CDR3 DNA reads TGTGCCAGCAAGGGTGGCGGGAGCGGCCACAATGAGCAGTTCTTC.

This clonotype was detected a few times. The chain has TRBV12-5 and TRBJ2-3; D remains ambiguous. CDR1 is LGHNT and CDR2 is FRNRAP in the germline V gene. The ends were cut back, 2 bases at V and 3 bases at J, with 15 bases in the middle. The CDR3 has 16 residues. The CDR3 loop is CASGLMPRGPTDTQYF. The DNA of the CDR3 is TGTGCTAGTGGTTTGATGCCCCGCGGCCCTACAGATACGCAGTATTTT.

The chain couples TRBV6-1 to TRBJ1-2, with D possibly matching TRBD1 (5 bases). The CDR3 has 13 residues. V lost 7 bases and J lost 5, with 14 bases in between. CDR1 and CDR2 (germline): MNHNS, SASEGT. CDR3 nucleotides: TGTGCCAGCAAATACGGGACTCTTTATGGCTACACCTTC. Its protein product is CASKYGTLYGYTF.

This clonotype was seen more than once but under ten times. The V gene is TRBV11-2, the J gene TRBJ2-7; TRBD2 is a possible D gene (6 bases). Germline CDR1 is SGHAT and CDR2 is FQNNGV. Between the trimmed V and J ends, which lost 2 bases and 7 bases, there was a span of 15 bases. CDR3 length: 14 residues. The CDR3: CASSLRTGREEQYF. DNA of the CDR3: TGTGCCAGCAGCTTACGGACGGGCCGGGAGGAGCAGTACTTC.

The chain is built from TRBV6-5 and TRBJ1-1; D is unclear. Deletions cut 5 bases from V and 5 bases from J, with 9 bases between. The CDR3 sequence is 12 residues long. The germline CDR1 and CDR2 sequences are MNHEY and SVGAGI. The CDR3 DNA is TGTGCCAGCAGTCCACGGTGGACTGAAGCTTTCTTT. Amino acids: CASSPRWTEAFF.

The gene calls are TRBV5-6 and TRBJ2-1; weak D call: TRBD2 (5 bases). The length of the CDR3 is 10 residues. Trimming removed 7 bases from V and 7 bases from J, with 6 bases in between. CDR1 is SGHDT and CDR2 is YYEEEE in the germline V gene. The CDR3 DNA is TGTGCCAGCCGCGGGAATGAGCAGTTCTTC. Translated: CASRGNEQFF.

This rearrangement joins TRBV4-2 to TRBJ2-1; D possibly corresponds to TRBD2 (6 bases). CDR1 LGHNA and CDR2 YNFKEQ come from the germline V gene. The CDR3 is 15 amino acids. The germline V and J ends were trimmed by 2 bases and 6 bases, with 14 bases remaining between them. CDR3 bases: TGTGCCAGCAGCCAACCCCGGACTATGGGCAATGAGCAGTTCTTC. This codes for CASSQPRTMGNEQFF.

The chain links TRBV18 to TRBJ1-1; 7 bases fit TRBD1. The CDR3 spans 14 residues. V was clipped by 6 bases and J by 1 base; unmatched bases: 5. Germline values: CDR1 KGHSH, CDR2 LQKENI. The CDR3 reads CASSDYRGNTEAFF. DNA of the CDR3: TGTGCCAGCTCGGACTACAGGGGGAACACTGAAGCTTTCTTT.

The DNA of the CDR3 is TGTGCCAGCAGACCAGTAGCGGGAGGGGGAAATACGCAGTATTTT. Its translation is CASRPVAGGGNTQYF. The rearrangement links TRBV6-1 to TRBJ2-3, with 11 bases matching TRBD2. The germline gives CDR1 MNHNS, CDR2 SASEGT. After removal of 6 bases from V and 7 bases from J, the junction contained 9 bases not matched to a gene. This CDR3 is built from 15 residues.

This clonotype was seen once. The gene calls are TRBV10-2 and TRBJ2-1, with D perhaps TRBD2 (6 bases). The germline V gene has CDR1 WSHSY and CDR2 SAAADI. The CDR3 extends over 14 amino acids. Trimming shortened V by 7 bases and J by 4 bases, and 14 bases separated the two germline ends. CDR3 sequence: CASKKIGTYNEQFF. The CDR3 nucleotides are TGCGCCAGCAAGAAGATCGGGACTTACAATGAGCAGTTCTTC.

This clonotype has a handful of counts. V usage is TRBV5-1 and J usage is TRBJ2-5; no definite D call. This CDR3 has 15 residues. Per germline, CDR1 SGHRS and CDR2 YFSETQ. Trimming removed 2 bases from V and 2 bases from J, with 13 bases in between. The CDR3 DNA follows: TGCGCCAGCAGCTTAAGGCCGGCGGATCAAGAGACCCAGTACTTC. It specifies CASSLRPADQETQYF.

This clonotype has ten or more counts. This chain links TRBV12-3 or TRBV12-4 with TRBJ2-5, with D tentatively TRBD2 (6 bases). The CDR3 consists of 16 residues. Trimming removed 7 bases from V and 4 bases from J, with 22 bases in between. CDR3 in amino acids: CASTPHRLAWIETQYF. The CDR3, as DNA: TGTGCCAGCACTCCCCACCGGCTAGCGTGGATAGAGACCCAGTACTTC.

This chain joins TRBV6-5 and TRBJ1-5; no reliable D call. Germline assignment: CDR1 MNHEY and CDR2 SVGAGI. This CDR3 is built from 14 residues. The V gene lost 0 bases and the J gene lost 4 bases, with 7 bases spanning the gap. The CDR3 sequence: CASSYSSGNQPQHF. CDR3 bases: TGTGCCAGCAGTTACTCGAGCGGGAATCAGCCCCAGCATTTT.

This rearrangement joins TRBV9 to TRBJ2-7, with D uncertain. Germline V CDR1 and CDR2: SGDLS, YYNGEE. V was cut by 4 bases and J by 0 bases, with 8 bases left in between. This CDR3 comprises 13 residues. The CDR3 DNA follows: TGTGCCAGCAGCTCAAGACCCTCCTACGAGCAGTACTTC. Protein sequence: CASSSRPSYEQYF.

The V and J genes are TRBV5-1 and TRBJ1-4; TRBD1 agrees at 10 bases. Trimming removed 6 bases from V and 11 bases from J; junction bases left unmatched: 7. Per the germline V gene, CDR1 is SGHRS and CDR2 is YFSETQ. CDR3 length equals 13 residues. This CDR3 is CASTLGQGTKLFF. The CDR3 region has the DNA TGCGCCAGCACCCTGGGACAGGGGACGAAACTGTTTTTT. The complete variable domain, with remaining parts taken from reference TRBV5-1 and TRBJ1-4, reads KAGVTQTPRYLIKTRGQQVTLSCSPISGHRSVSWYQQTPGQGLQFLFEYFSETQRNKGNFPGRFSGRQFSNSRSEMNVSTLELGDSALYLCASTLGQGTKLFFGSGTQLSVL.

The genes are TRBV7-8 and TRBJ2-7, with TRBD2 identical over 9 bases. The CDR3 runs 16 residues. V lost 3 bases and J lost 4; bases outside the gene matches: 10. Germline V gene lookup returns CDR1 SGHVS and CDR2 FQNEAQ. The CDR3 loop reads CASSFYRLADSYEQYF. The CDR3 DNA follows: TGTGCCAGCAGCTTTTATCGACTAGCGGACTCATACGAGCAGTACTTC.

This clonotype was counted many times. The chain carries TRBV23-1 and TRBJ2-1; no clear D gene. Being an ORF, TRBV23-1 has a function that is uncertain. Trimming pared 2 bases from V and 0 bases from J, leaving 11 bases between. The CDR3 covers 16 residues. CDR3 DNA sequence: TGCGCCAGCAGTCAACTCTGGTCGAGCTCCTACAATGAGCAGTTCTTC. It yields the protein CASSQLWSSSYNEQFF.

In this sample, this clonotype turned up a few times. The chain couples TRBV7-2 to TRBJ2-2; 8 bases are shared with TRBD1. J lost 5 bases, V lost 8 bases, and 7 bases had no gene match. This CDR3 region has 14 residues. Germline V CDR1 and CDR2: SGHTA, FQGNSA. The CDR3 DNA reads TGTGCCAGCGGGACAGGAAGAGCTACCGGGGAGCTGTTTTTT. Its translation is CASGTGRATGELFF.

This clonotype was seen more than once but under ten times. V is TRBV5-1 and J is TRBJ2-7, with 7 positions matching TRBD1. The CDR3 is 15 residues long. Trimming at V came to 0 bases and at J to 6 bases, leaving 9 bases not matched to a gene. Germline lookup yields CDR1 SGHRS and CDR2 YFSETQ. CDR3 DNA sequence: TGCGCCAGCAGCTTGGCCAACGTAGGACAGGCCGAGCAGTACTTC. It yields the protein CASSLANVGQAEQYF. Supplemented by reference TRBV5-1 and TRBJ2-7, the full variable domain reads KAGVTQTPRYLIKTRGQQVTLSCSPISGHRSVSWYQQTPGQGLQFLFEYFSETQRNKGNFPGRFSGRQFSNSRSEMNVSTLELGDSALYLCASSLANVGQAEQYFGPGTRLTVT.

CDR3 nucleotides: TGCAGTGCCGCGCGTTTTAAGCATGAGCAGTTCTTC. It translates to CSAARFKHEQFF. This chain connects TRBV20-1 to TRBJ2-1; D is undetermined. CDR3 size: 12 residues. The germline V and J ends were trimmed by 6 bases and 8 bases, with 14 bases remaining between them. CDR1 and CDR2 (germline): DFQATT, SNEGSKA (reference sequence).

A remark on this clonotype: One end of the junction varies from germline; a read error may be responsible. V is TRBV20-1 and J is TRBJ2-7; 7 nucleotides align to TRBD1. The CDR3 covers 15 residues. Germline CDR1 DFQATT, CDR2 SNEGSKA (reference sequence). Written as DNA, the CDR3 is TGCTGTGCTAGAGAGATGACAGGGACGTCCTACGAGCAGTACTTC. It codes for CCAREMTGTSYEQYF.

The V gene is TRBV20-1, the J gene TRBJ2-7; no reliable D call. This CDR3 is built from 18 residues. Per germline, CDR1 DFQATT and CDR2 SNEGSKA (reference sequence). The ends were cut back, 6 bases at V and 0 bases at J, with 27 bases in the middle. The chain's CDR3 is CSAPPPLIQSLSSYEQYF. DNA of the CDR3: TGCAGTGCCCCTCCCCCTCTTATACAGAGCCTCAGCTCCTACGAGCAGTACTTC.

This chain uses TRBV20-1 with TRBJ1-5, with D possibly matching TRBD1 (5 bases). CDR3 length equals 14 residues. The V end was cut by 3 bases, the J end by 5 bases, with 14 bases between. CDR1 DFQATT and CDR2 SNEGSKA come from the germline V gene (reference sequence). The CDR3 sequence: CSASSGSWDQPQHF. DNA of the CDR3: TGCAGTGCTAGCTCAGGGTCGTGGGATCAGCCCCAGCATTTT.

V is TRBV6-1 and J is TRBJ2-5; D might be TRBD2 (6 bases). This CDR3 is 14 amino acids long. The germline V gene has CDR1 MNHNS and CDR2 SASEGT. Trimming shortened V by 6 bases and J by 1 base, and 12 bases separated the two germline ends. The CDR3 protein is CASRLGTAQETQYF. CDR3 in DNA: TGTGCCAGCAGGCTCGGGACTGCCCAAGAGACCCAGTACTTC.

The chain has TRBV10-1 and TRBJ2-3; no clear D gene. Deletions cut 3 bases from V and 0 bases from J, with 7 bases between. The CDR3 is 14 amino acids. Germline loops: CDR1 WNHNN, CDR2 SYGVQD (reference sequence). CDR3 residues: CASSDTPSTDTQYF. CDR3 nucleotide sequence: TGCGCCAGCAGTGATACACCGAGCACAGATACGCAGTATTTT.